The 23 T cell receptor beta chains in this list originate from one sample, sequenced in a study of early T cells in non-severe SARS-CoV-2 infection. TCRdb independently ran MiXCR on the 5' RACE reads; one entry per CDR3 protein. The sample includes tens of thousands of distinct CDR3 sequences, roughly a tenth of them seen just once. Material for sequencing was whole blood. These receptors originate from an adult who was a healthcare worker with PCR-confirmed SARS-CoV-2 infection or an uninfected control (not recorded which).

In this sample, this clonotype turned up a few times. This sequence joins TRBV7-8 and TRBJ2-6; TRBD1 matches 7 bases. The trim removed 4 bases at V and 1 base at J, leaving 4 bases unmatched. CDR1 and CDR2 from the germline V gene are SGHVS and FQNEAQ. The CDR3 sequence is 16 residues long. The CDR3 nucleotides are TGTGCCAGCAGCTCATACAGGGGTTCTGGGGCCAACGTCCTGACTTTC. Translation gives CASSSYRGSGANVLTF.

The rearrangement links TRBV12-3 or TRBV12-4 to TRBJ1-5; D not certain. This CDR3 contains 14 residues. Trimming shortened V by 6 bases and J by 8 bases, and 17 bases separated the two germline ends. The CDR3 DNA follows: TGTGCCAGCAGCCCCCCAGGTTACGGGGAGCCCCAGCATTTT. Its protein product is CASSPPGYGEPQHF.

The CDR3 bases are TGCGCCAGCAGCTCAACTGTGGGACACCACCTGCGGGAGACGACCTACGAGCAGTACTTC. Translated: CASSSTVGHHLRETTYEQYF. The chain uses TRBV5-1 and TRBJ2-7; D possibly corresponds to TRBD2 (7 bases). The germline V gene has CDR1 SGHRS and CDR2 YFSETQ. V dropped 3 bases and J dropped 2 bases, with 30 bases sitting between them. CDR3 length equals 20 residues.

The table lists this clonotype with a few counts. J is TRBJ2-5 and V is TRBV27; D gene ambiguous. The ends were cut back, 7 bases at V and 5 bases at J, with 5 bases in the middle. The CDR3 has 10 residues. Germline CDR1 reads MNHEY; CDR2 reads SMNVEV (reference sequence). This CDR3 reads CASTLETQYF. The CDR3 nucleotides are TGTGCCAGCACTCTTGAGACCCAGTACTTC.

This clonotype has a count of ten or more. V usage is TRBV6-1 and J usage is TRBJ1-5, with D uncertain. The CDR3 extends over 13 amino acids. CDR1 is MNHNS and CDR2 is SASEGT in the germline V gene. Trimming stripped 6 bases from V and 4 bases from J, with 10 bases between. CDR3 nucleotides: TGTGCCAGCAGCCCAGTACTTAATCAGCCCCAGCATTTT. Protein product: CASSPVLNQPQHF.

The chain employs TRBV28 and TRBJ1-2; 7 positions agree with TRBD1. Germline CDR1 is MDHEN and CDR2 is SYDVKM. J gave up 8 bases and V 1 base, and 7 bases lay outside the gene matches. This CDR3 region has 14 residues. The CDR3 nucleotides are TGTGCCAGCAGTTTATCAGACAGGGTGAAAGGCTACACCTTC. This gives the protein CASSLSDRVKGYTF.

The CDR3 spells CASSEQGRSNSPLHF. The DNA for the CDR3 is TGTGCCAGCAGTGAACAGGGGCGTAGCAATTCACCCCTCCACTTT. The J gene is TRBJ1-6, the V gene TRBV2, with D perhaps TRBD1 (6 bases). This CDR3 is 15 amino acids long. V lost 2 bases and J lost 7, with 12 bases in between. Germline-derived CDR1 and CDR2 are SNHLY and FYNNEI.

A few counts support this clonotype. The V gene is TRBV15, the J gene TRBJ2-3; D remains unclear. V lost 1 base and J 2 bases, leaving 10 bases between the germline ends. The CDR3 runs to 15 residues. Germline V gives CDR1 LNHNV, CDR2 YYDKDF (reference sequence). The CDR3 reads CATSRGGTDTDTQYF. The CDR3 DNA reads TGTGCCACCAGCAGAGGCGGTACTGACACAGATACGCAGTATTTT.

This clonotype was seen a handful of times. The chain couples TRBV21-1 to TRBJ2-3; the table's D call of TRBD1 was not tested on the DNA. TRBV21-1 is a pseudogene. The CDR3 consists of 15 residues. The CDR3 reads CASSNTGGSTDTQYF. The CDR3 region has the DNA TGTGCCAGCAGCAATACAGGGGGCTCGACAGATACGCAGTATTTT.

This clonotype was detected many times. This sequence joins TRBV5-1 and TRBJ2-1; 12 bases are a match to TRBD1. V was pared by 3 bases and J by 10 bases, with 11 bases of the junction left unmatched. This CDR3 has 16 residues. In germline, CDR1 is SGHRS, CDR2 YFSETQ. CDR3 in amino acids: CASSSSGTGGGGEQFF. The DNA for the CDR3 is TGCGCCAGCAGCTCCTCCGGGACAGGGGGCGGAGGCGAGCAGTTCTTC.

V usage is TRBV13 and J usage is TRBJ2-3, with D hard to call. The CDR3 loop spans 14 amino acids. Trimming removed 3 bases at V and 1 base at J, with 8 bases between. Germline lookup yields CDR1 PRHDT and CDR2 FYEKMQ (reference sequence). CDR3 region: CASSLLSGTDTQYF. The CDR3, as DNA: TGTGCCAGCAGCTTGTTGAGTGGCACAGATACGCAGTATTTT.

This clonotype turned up a few times. The chain's CDR3 is CASSPTGQGVSEGYTF. In nucleotides, the CDR3 is TGTGCCAGCTCACCTACGGGACAGGGGGTTTCGGAGGGCTACACCTTC. The chain links TRBV18 to TRBJ1-2; TRBD1 agrees at 11 bases. V was pared by 3 bases and J by 8 bases, with 11 bases of the junction left unmatched. Per germline, CDR1 KGHSH and CDR2 LQKENI. The CDR3 runs to 16 residues.

In its sample, this clonotype was seen many times. V is TRBV18 and J is TRBJ1-2; D perhaps matches TRBD1 (5 bases). CDR3 length: 13 residues. V lost 4 bases to trimming and J lost 5 bases, with 11 bases between them. CDR1 and CDR2 (germline): KGHSH, LQKENI. The CDR3 sequence is CASSLKDIYGYTF. CDR3 nucleotide sequence: TGTGCCAGCTCACTGAAGGACATTTATGGCTACACCTTC.

Only a few counts were recorded for this clonotype. DNA of the CDR3: TGTGCCAGCACCCTCTCGGGGACTACCTACAATGAGCAGTTCTTC. Translating gives CASTLSGTTYNEQFF. The rearrangement links TRBV12-3 or TRBV12-4 to TRBJ2-1; 7 bases agree with TRBD2. Trimming cost V 7 bases and J 2 bases; bases outside gene matches: 8. This CDR3 is 15 amino acids long.

This rearrangement joins TRBV4-1 to TRBJ1-3; the D gene is possibly TRBD1 (5 bases). Germline V gene lookup returns CDR1 MGHRA and CDR2 YSYEKL. The CDR3 covers 15 residues. Trimming removed 6 bases from V and 0 bases from J, with 12 bases in between. Here the CDR3 reads CASRFDSHSGNTIYF. For the CDR3, the DNA is TGCGCCAGCAGGTTCGACAGCCACTCTGGAAACACCATATATTTT.

The sample holds a few counts of this clonotype. The chain links TRBV19 to TRBJ1-5, with 8 bases fitting TRBD1. V shed 3 bases and J 7 bases; nucleotides not matched to a gene: 11. The CDR3 length is 16 residues. CDR1 LNHDA and CDR2 SQIVND come from the germline V gene (reference sequence). The CDR3 sequence: CASSIFPGGTGQPQHF. The CDR3 nucleotides are TGTGCCAGTAGTATTTTCCCAGGGGGCACGGGACAGCCCCAGCATTTT. Combining the CDR3 with reference TRBV19 and TRBJ1-5 gives the whole variable domain DGGITQSPKYLFRKEGQNVTLSCEQNLNHDAMYWYRQDPGQGLRLIYYSQIVNDFQKGDIAEGYSVSREKKESFPLTVTSAQKNPTAFYLCASSIFPGGTGQPQHFGDGTRLSIL.

This clonotype showed up just a few times. The V and J genes are TRBV9 and TRBJ2-3; possible D gene TRBD2, 6 bases. CDR1 and CDR2 (germline): SGDLS, YYNGEE. The CDR3 covers 14 residues. Between the trimmed V and J ends, which lost 4 bases and 6 bases, there was a span of 15 bases. The CDR3 DNA reads TGTGCCAGCAGCCCCGCGGGGTCCCCCGATACGCAGTATTTT. Amino acid sequence: CASSPAGSPDTQYF.

This chain links TRBV6-5 with TRBJ2-5, with 14 bases identical to TRBD2. Germline loops: CDR1 MNHEY, CDR2 SVGAGI. The CDR3 extends over 18 amino acids. After removal of 0 bases from V and 5 bases from J, the junction contained 8 bases not matched to a gene. The CDR3 nucleotides are TGTGCCAGCAGTTACTCTGGGACTAGCGGGAGCTTGGAGGAGACCCAGTACTTC. Encoded protein: CASSYSGTSGSLEETQYF.

This chain connects TRBV7-9 to TRBJ2-7, with 11 positions matching TRBD2. The CDR3 is 15 amino acids. Unmatched junction bases numbered 6, after V lost 6 bases and J lost 2 bases. CDR1 is SEHNR and CDR2 is FQNEAQ in the germline V gene (reference sequence). DNA of the CDR3: TGTGCCAGCAGGCCAACTAGCGGGAGTACCTACGAGCAGTACTTC. Its protein is CASRPTSGSTYEQYF.

The chain couples TRBV7-2 to TRBJ2-1, with D unclear. The CDR3 has 13 amino acids. Germline CDR1 is SGHTA and CDR2 is FQGNSA. The V gene lost 0 bases and the J gene lost 8 bases, with 8 bases spanning the gap. CDR3 nucleotide sequence: TGTGCCAGCAGCTTAGCGGTGCAGGATGAGCAGTTCTTC. It codes for CASSLAVQDEQFF.

This clonotype was seen ten or more times. The rearrangement joins TRBV29-1 to TRBJ2-7; D unresolved. The V gene's germline CDR1 is SQVTM and CDR2 ANQGSEA. The V end lost 0 bases, the J end lost 2 bases, and 11 bases lay between the germline ends. The CDR3 covers 14 residues. This CDR3 is CSVEDTTRPYEQYF. The CDR3 nucleotides read TGCAGCGTTGAAGATACGACCAGGCCCTACGAGCAGTACTTC.

This clonotype was seen more than once but under ten times. The chain links TRBV11-2 to TRBJ2-7, with 7 bases aligning to TRBD2. CDR3 length equals 14 residues. The V and J ends lost 2 bases and 2 bases, in that order; junction bases with no gene match: 3. Germline V gene lookup returns CDR1 SGHAT and CDR2 FQNNGV. Here the CDR3 DNA reads TGTGCCAGCAGCTTATCTAGCGGCACCTACGAGCAGTACTTC. Translating it yields CASSLSSGTYEQYF.

The J gene is TRBJ1-6, the V gene TRBV28; unclear D gene. Trimming cost V 6 bases and J 10 bases, with 13 bases left between them. Germline CDR1 reads MDHEN; CDR2 reads SYDVKM. CDR3 length equals 13 residues. CDR3 protein: CASRRRLMSPLHF. CDR3 in DNA: TGTGCCAGCAGAAGGCGATTGATGTCACCCCTCCACTTT.